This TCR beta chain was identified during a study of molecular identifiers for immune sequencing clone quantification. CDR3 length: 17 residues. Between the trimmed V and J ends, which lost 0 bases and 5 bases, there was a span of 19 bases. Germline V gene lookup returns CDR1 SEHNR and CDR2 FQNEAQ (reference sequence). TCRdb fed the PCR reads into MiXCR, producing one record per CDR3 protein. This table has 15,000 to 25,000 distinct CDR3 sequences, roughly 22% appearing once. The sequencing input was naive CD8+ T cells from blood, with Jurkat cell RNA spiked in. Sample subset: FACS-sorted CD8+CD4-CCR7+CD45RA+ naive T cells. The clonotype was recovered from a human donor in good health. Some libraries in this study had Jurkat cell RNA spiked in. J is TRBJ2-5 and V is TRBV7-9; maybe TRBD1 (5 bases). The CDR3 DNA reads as TGTGCCAGCAGCTTAGCGAAGGGGTATCGATCTTGGGAGACCCAGTACTTC. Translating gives CASSLAKGYRSWETQYF.